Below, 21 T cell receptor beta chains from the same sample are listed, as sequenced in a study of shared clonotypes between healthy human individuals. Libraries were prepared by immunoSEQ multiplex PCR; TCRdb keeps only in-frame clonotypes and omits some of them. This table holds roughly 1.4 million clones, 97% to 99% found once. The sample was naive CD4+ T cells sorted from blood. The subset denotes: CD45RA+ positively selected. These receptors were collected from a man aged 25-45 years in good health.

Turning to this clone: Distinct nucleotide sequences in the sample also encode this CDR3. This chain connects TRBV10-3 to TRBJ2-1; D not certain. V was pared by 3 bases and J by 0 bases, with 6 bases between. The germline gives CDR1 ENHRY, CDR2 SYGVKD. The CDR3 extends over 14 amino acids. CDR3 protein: CAISEFSSYNEQFF. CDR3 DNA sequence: TGTGCCATCAGTGAATTTTCCTCCTACAATGAGCAGTTCTTC.

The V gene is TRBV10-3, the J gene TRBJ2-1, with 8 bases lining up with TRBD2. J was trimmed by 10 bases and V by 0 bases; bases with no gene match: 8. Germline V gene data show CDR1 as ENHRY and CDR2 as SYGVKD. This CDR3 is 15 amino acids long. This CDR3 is CAISESGLEADEQFF. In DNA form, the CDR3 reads TGTGCCATCAGTGAGTCGGGACTAGAGGCCGACGAGCAGTTCTTC.

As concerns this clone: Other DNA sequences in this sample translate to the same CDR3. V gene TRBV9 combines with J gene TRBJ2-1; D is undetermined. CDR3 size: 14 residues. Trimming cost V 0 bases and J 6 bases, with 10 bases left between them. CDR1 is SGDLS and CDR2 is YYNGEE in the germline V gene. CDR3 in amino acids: CASSVGGSLNEQFF. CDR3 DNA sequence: TGTGCCAGCAGCGTAGGGGGTAGCCTCAATGAGCAGTTCTTC. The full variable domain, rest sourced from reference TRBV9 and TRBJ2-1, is DSGVTQTPKHLITATGQRVTLRCSPRSGDLSVYWYQQSLDQGLQFLIQYYNGEERAKGNILERFSAQQFPDLHSELNLSSLELGDSALYFCASSVGGSLNEQFFGPGTRLTVL.

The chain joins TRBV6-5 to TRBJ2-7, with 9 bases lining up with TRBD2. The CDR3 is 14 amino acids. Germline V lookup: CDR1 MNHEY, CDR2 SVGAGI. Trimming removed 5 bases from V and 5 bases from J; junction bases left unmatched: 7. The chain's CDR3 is CASSGSGSSHEQYF. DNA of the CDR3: TGTGCCAGCAGTGGTAGCGGGAGTTCCCACGAGCAGTACTTC.

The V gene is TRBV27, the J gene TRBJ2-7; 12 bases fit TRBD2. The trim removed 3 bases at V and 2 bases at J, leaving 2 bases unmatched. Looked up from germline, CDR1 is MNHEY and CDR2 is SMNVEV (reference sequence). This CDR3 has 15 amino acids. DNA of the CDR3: TGTGCCAGCAGTTTCACTAGCGGGAGGACCTACGAGCAGTACTTC. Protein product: CASSFTSGRTYEQYF.

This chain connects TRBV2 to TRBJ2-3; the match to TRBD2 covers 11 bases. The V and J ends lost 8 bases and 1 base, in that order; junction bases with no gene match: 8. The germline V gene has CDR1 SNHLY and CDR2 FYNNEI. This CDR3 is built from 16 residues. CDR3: CASDPGLAAGTDTQYF. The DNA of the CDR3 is TGTGCCAGCGACCCGGGACTAGCGGCCGGCACAGATACGCAGTATTTT.

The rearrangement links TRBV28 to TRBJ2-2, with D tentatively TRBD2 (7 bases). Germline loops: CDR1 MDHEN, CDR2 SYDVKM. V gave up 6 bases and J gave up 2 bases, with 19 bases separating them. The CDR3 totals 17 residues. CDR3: CASSLWGGSTNTGELFF. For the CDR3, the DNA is TGTGCCAGCAGCCTGTGGGGGGGCTCCACCAACACCGGGGAGCTGTTTTTT.

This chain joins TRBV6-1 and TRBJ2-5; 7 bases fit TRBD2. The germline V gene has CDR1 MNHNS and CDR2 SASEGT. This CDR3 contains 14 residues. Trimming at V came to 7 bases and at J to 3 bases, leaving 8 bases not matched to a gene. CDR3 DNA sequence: TGTGCCAGCACCTCCTGGGGGGGGAAAGAGACCCAGTACTTC. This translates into CASTSWGGKETQYF.

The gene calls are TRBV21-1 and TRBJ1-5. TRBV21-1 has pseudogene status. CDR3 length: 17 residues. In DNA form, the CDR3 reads TGTGCCAGCAGCAAAGCGCGGGGGGCCTATAGCAATCAGCCCCAGCATTTT. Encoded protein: CASSKARGAYSNQPQHF.

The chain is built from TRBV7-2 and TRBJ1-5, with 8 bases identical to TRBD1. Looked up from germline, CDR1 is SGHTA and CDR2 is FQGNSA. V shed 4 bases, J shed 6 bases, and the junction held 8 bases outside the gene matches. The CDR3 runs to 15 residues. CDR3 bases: TGTGCCAGCAGCTCCCGACAGGGGCAGCTTCAGCCCCAGCATTTT. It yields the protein CASSSRQGQLQPQHF.

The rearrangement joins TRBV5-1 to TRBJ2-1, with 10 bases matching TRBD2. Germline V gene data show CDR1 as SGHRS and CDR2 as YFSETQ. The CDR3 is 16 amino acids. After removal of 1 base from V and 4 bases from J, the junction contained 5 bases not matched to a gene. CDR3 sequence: CASSLSLAGVYNEQFF. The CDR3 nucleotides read TGCGCCAGCAGCTTGAGCCTAGCGGGAGTATACAATGAGCAGTTCTTC.

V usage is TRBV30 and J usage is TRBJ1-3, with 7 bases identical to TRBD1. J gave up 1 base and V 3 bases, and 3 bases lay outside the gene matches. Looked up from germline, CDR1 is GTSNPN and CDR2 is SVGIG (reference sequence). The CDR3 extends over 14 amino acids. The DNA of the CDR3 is TGTGCCTGGAGGGTACAGGGGTCTGGAAACACCATATATTTT. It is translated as CAWRVQGSGNTIYF.

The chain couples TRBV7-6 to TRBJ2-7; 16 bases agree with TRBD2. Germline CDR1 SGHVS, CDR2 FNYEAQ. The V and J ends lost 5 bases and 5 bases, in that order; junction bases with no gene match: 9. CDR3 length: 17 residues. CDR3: CASSQGLAGGLIHEQYF. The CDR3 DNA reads TGTGCCAGCAGCCAGGGACTAGCGGGAGGGTTAATCCACGAGCAGTACTTC. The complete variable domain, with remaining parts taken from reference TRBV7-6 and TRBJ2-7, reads GAGVSQSPRYKVTKRGQDVALRCDPISGHVSLYWYRQALGQGPEFLTYFNYEAQQDKSGLPNDRFSAERPEGSISTLTIQRTEQRDSAMYRCASSQGLAGGLIHEQYFGPGTRLTVT.

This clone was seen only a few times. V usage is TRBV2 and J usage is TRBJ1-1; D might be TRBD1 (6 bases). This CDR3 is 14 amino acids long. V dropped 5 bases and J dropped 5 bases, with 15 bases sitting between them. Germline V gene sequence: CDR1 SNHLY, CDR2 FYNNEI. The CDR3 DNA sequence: TGTGCCAGCAGTCAGGAGGGACAAGGGACTGAAGCTTTCTTT. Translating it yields CASSQEGQGTEAFF.

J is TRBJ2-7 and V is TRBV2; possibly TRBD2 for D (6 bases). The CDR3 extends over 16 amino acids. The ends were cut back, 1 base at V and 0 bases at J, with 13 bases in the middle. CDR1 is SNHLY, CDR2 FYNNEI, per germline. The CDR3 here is CASSEGSGTASYEQYF. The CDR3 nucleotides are TGTGCCAGCAGTGAAGGCTCCGGGACTGCCTCCTACGAGCAGTACTTC.

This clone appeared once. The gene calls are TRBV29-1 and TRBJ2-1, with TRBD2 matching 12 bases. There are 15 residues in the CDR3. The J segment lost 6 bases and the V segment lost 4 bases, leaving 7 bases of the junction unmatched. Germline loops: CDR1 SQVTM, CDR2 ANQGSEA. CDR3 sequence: CSVVPSSGRANEQFF. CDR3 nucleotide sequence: TGCAGCGTTGTACCGTCTAGCGGGAGGGCCAATGAGCAGTTCTTC.

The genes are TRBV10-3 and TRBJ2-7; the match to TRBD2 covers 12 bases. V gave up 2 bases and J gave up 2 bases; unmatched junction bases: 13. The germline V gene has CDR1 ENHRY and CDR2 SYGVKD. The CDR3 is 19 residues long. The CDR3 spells CAISETGLAGYDSTYEQYF. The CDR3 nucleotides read TGTGCCATCAGTGAGACCGGACTAGCGGGATATGACTCTACCTACGAGCAGTACTTC.

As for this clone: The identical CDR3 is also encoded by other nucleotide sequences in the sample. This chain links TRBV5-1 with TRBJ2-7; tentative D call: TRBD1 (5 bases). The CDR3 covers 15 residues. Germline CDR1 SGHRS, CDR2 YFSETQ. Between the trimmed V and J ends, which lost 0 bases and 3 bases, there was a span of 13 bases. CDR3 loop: CASSLGLQGSYEQYF. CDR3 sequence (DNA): TGCGCCAGCAGCTTGGGACTGCAGGGTAGCTACGAGCAGTACTTC.

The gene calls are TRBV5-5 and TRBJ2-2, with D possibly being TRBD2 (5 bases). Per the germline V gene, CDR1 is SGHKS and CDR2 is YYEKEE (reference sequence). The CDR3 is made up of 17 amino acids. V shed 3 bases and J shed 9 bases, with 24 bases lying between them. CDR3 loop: CASSSRFWLGVNRELFF. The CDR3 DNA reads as TGTGCCAGCAGCTCCCGGTTTTGGTTGGGAGTAAATCGGGAGCTGTTTTTT. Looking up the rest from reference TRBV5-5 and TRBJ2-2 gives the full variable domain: DAGVTQSPTHLIKTRGQQVTLRCSPISGHKSVSWYQQVLGQGPQFIFQYYEKEERGRGNFPDRFSARQFPNYSSELNVNALLLGDSALYLCASSSRFWLGVNRELFFGEGSRLTVL.

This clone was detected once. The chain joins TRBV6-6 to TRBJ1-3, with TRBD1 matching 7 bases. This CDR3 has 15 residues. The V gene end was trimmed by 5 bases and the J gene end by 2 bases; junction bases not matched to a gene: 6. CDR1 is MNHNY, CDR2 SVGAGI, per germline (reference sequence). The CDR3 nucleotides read TGTGCCAGCAGTAACAGGGGTTTTGCTGGAAACACCATATATTTT. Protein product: CASSNRGFAGNTIYF.

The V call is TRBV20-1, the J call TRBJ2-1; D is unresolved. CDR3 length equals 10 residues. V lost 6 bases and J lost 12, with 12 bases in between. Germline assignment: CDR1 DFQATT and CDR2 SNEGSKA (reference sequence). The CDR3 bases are TGCAGTGCGCCGTGGGCCGGGCAGTTCTTC. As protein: CSAPWAGQFF.